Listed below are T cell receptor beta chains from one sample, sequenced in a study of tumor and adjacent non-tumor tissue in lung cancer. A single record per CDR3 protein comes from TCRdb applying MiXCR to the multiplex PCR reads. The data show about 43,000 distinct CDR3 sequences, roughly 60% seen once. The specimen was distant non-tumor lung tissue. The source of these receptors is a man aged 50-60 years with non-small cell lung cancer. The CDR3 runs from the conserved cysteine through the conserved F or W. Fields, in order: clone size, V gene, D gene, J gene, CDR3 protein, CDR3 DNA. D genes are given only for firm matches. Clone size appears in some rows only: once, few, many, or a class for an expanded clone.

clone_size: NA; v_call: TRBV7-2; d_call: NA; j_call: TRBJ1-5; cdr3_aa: CASSLTGLNQPQHF; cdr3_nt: TGTGCCAGCAGCTTGACAGGCCTCAATCAGCCCCAGCATTTT
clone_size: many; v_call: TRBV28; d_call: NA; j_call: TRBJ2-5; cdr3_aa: CASTPASRETQYF; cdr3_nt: TGTGCCAGCACCCCGGCTAGTCGAGAGACCCAGTACTTC
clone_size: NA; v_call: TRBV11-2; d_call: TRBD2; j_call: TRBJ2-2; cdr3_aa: CASSVVGGSSTGELFF; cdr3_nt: TGTGCCAGCAGCGTAGTGGGCGGGAGTAGCACCGGGGAGCTGTTTTTT
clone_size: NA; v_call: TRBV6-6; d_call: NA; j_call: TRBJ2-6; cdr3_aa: CASSLYASGANVPTF; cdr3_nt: TGTGCCAGCAGCCTTTATGCCTCTGGGGCCAACGTCCCGACTTTC
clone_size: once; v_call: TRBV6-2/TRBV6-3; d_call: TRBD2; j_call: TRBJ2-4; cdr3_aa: CASSSGASGIPKNIQYF; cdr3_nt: TGTGCCAGCAGTTCGGGGGCTAGCGGGATACCCAAAAACATTCAGTATTTC
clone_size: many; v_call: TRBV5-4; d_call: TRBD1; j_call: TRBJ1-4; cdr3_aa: CASSPGTGNEKLFF; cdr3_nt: TGTGCCAGCAGCCCCGGGACAGGGAATGAAAAACTGTTTTTT
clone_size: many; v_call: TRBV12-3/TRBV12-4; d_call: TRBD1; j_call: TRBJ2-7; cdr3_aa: CASRPGQGVYEQYF; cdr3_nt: TGTGCCAGCAGGCCGGGACAGGGGGTCTACGAGCAGTACTTC
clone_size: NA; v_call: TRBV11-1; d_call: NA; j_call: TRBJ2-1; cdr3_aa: CASSLGVIGGEEQLF; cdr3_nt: TGTGCCAGCAGTTTAGGAGTGATTGGTGGAGAGGAGCAGCTCTTC
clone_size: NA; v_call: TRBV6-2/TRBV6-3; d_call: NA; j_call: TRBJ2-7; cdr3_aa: CASTPSMTHSFEQYF; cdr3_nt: TGTGCCAGCACCCCGTCTATGACTCACAGTTTCGAGCAGTACTTT
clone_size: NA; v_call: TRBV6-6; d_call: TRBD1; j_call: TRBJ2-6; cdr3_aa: CASSSPGQGVSGADVLTF; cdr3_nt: TGTGCCAGCAGTAGCCCGGGACAGGGCGTCTCTGGGGCCGACGTCCTGACTTTC
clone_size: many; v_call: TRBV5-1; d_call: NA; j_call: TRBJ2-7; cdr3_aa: CASSPGSGYEQYF; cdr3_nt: TGCGCCAGCAGTCCAGGGTCAGGTTACGAGCAGTACTTC
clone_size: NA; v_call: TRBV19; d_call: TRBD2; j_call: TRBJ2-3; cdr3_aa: CASTRGGSTDTQYF; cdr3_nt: TGTGCCAGTACCCGCGGGGGGAGCACAGATACGCAGTATTTT
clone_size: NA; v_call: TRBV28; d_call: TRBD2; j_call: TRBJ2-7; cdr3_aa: CASTRTSGRWSYDQYF; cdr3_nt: TGTGCCAGCACGAGGACTAGCGGGAGGTGGTCCTACGACCAGTACTTC
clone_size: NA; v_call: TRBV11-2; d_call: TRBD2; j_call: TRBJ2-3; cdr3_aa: CVSSFPGLARNF; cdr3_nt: TGTGTTAGCAGTTTCCCGGGACTAGCGAGAAATTTT
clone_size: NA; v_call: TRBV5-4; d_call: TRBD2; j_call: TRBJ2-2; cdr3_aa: CTSSYGTMNTGELFF; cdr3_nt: TGTACCAGCAGCTACGGGACTATGAACACCGGGGAGCTGTTTTTC
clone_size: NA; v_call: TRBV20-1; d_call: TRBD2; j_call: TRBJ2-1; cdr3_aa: CSAEATGTRGDEQFF; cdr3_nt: TGCAGTGCCGAGGCAACCGGGACTAGGGGCGATGAGCAGTTCTTC
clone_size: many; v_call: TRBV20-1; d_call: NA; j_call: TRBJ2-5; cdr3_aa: CSARDPGVPRETQYF; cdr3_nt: TGCAGTGCTAGAGATCCGGGGGTGCCAAGGGAGACCCAGTACTTC
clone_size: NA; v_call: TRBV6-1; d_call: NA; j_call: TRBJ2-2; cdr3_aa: CGSSAGTVTGELSF; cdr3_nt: TGTGGCAGCAGCGCCGGGACGGTCACCGGGGAGCTGTCTTTT
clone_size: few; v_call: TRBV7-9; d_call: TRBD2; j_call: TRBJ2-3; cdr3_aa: CASSFYSGRDTQYF; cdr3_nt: TGTGCCAGCAGCTTCTATAGCGGGCGGGATACGCAGTATTTT
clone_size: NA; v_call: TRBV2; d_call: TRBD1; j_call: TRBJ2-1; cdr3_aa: CASSEPGGQGRSEQFF; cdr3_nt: TGTGCCAGCAGTGAACCGGGGGGACAGGGTCGGAGTGAGCAGTTCTTC
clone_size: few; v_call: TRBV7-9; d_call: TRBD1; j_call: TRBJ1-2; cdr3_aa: CASSLAQGAHYDYTF; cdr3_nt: TGTGCCAGCAGCTTAGCCCAGGGGGCCCACTATGACTACACCTTC
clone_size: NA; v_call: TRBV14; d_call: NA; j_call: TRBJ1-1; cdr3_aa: CASSQEWARGNFF; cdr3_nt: NA
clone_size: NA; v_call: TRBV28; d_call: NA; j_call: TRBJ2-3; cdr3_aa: CASSPPGASTDTQYF; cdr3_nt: TGTGCCAGCAGCCCCCCAGGGGCGAGCACAGATACGCAGTATTTT